This is a list of T cell receptor beta chains from one sample in a study of T cell repertoires in cytomegalovirus infection. TCRdb reprocessed the reads via MiXCR and lists one record per CDR3 protein. The repertoire holds 350,000 to 450,000 distinct CDR3 sequences, with roughly 20% as singletons. Specimen: PBMCs. Every receptor here comes from a human donor in good health (CMV status not recorded). Some clones in this sample may be carry-over from other donors' samples. Each CDR3 is given with its conserved first and last residue. A D gene is named only where the DNA matches it firmly. The size field is filled for only some rows; it gives once, few, many or a size class.

-,-,TRBJ1-1,TRBV7-9,13,TGTGCCAGCAGCTTAGCCATGACCCCTGAAGCTTTCTTT,CASSLAMTPEAFF
-,-,TRBJ2-1,TRBV6-2/TRBV6-3,13,TGTGCCAGTCAGGGACCTGGGAACAATGAGCAGTTCTTC,CASQGPGNNEQFF
many,-,TRBJ2-6,TRBV12-3/TRBV12-4,14,TGTGCCAGCAGTCCCAGCTCTGGGGCCAACGTCCTGACTTTC,CASSPSSGANVLTF
-,-,TRBJ1-1,TRBV19,15,TGTGCCAGTAGAGAGTGGGGACAAGGGGGAGCTGAAGCTTTCTTT,CASREWGQGGAEAFF
few,-,TRBJ1-1,TRBV7-2,13,TGTGCCAGCAGCTCTCTCATGGACACTGAAGCTTTCTTT,CASSSLMDTEAFF
-,TRBD1,TRBJ2-7,TRBV12-3/TRBV12-4,15,TGTGCCAGCAGTCCCGCCCCAGGGGGCCCCTACGAGCAGTACTTC,CASSPAPGGPYEQYF
few,-,TRBJ1-5,TRBV6-1,16,TGTGCCAGCAGTCCAAATCAGGACAGCCAGAATCAGCCCCAGCATTTT,CASSPNQDSQNQPQHF
-,TRBD1,TRBJ2-1,TRBV6-1,15,TGTGCCAGCAGGGACAGGGACAGGGCAGGGGATGAGCAGTTCTTC,CASRDRDRAGDEQFF
-,-,TRBJ2-1,TRBV2,15,TGTGCCAGCAGTGAGTTGAGACCAACATACAATGAGCAGTTCTTC,CASSELRPTYNEQFF
many,-,TRBJ1-1,TRBV12-3/TRBV12-4,14,TGTGCCAGCAGCCGGATTTCGGTGAACACTGAAGCTTTCTTT,CASSRISVNTEAFF
-,TRBD1,TRBJ1-1,TRBV3-1,14,TGTGCCAGCGCTTCGGGACAGTGGAACACTGAAGCTTTCTTT,CASASGQWNTEAFF
many,TRBD2,TRBJ2-2,TRBV7-2,16,TGTGCCAGCAGCCCTAAAAGACTAGCGGGGACGGCCGGGCTGTTTTTT,CASSPKRLAGTAGLFF
few,TRBD2,TRBJ2-1,TRBV4-1,16,TGCGCCAGCAGCCGGGACCTAGCGGGTCCCTACAATGAGCAGTTCTTC,CASSRDLAGPYNEQFF
few,-,TRBJ1-1,TRBV20-1,15,TGCAGTGCTAGAGGGCCGGAGTGGGGGGGCACTGAAGCTTTCTTT,CSARGPEWGGTEAFF
-,-,TRBJ2-5,TRBV18,15,TGTGCCAGCTCATCGGATTTAGGGGACTTAGAGACCCAGTACTTC,CASSSDLGDLETQYF
-,TRBD2,TRBJ2-1,TRBV7-9,15,TGTGCCAGCGTTGGGCGGGGGGGTACCTACAATGAGCAGTTCTTC,CASVGRGGTYNEQFF
many,-,TRBJ2-7,TRBV7-8,17,TGTGCCAGCAGCTTTGGGCCCTTGGGGCCAATTACCTACGAGCAGTACTTC,CASSFGPLGPITYEQYF
-,TRBD2,TRBJ2-1,TRBV7-2,15,TGTGCCAGCAGTTACACAGCGGGACTAGCGGGTGAGCAGTTCTTC,CASSYTAGLAGEQFF
few,-,TRBJ2-7,TRBV12-5,15,TGTGCTAGTGGTTTAGAAGACAGGCGGAACTACGAGCAGTACTTC,CASGLEDRRNYEQYF
many,-,TRBJ1-1,TRBV7-2,15,TGTGCCAGCAGCTTAGCGTCTGCCGGGTACACTGAAGCTTTCTTT,CASSLASAGYTEAFF
-,TRBD2,TRBJ2-1,TRBV20-1,13,TGCAGTGCTGGGACTAGCGGTTTCAGTGAGCAGTTCTTC,CSAGTSGFSEQFF
-,-,TRBJ2-4,TRBV2,14,TGTGCCAGCACCCACAGTGGTAGCATCCACATTCAGTACTTC,CASTHSGSIHIQYF
many,-,TRBJ2-7,TRBV7-9,15,TGTGCCAGCAGCTCAAGGACAGTTCCGCCCTACGAGCAGTACTTC,CASSSRTVPPYEQYF
-,-,TRBJ1-2,TRBV19,13,TGTGCCAGTAGTATAGATACCGGGGTCGGCTACACCTTC,CASSIDTGVGYTF
-,-,TRBJ2-1,TRBV5-6,17,TGTGCCAGCAGCAAAAACAGGGTTTGGGACCCCTACAATGAGCAGTTCTTC,CASSKNRVWDPYNEQFF
-,-,TRBJ2-1,TRBV19,13,TGTGCCAGTATCAAGGCTAGGGGGAATGAGCAGTTCTTC,CASIKARGNEQFF
-,TRBD2,TRBJ2-3,TRBV6-5,16,TGTGCCAGCAGTTCCTTGGGGCGGGAGTACTTAGATACGCAGTATTTT,CASSSLGREYLDTQYF
-,-,TRBJ2-3,TRBV7-7,15,TGTGCCAGCAGCTTAGAGGGGCCGCCCACAGATACGCAGTATTTT,CASSLEGPPTDTQYF
many,-,TRBJ2-7,TRBV2,14,TGTGCCAGCAGTGAACAGCAGAACTCCTACGAGCAGTACTTC,CASSEQQNSYEQYF
-,-,TRBJ2-2,TRBV7-9,16,TGTGCCAGCAGTTCCAATGGGATCCCGAACACCGGGGAGCTGTTTTTT,CASSSNGIPNTGELFF
-,TRBD2,TRBJ2-3,TRBV5-5,16,TGTGCCAGCAGCCGTAGCGGGGGGGTTCCGGCAGATACGCAGTATTTT,CASSRSGGVPADTQYF
few,TRBD1,TRBJ1-2,TRBV5-8,14,TGTGCCAGCAGCCGTGGGACAGCTAACTATGGCTACACCTTC,CASSRGTANYGYTF
-,-,TRBJ1-4,TRBV20-1,15,TGCAGTGCGCTCCCCTTATCAGGCACTAATGAAAAACTGTTTTTT,CSALPLSGTNEKLFF
-,-,TRBJ1-5,TRBV28,15,TGTGCCAGCAGTCGCGGGAGGAATAGCAATCAGCCCCAGCATTTT,CASSRGRNSNQPQHF
many,TRBD1,TRBJ2-5,TRBV7-2,15,TGTGCCAGCAGCTTAAGAGGGACAGGGGAAGAGACCCAGTACTTC,CASSLRGTGEETQYF
many,-,TRBJ2-5,TRBV7-2,13,TGTGCCAGCAGCTTAGTCGGGAAGGAGACCCAGTACTTC,CASSLVGKETQYF
-,TRBD1,TRBJ2-7,TRBV7-2,12,TGTGCCGTTAGGACAGGGGGCTACGAGCAGTACTTC,CAVRTGGYEQYF
-,-,TRBJ1-6,TRBV2,14,TGTGCCAGCAGCCAGGGCTTGTCGGATTCACCCCTCCACTTT,CASSQGLSDSPLHF
few,TRBD2,TRBJ2-7,TRBV19,14,TGTGCCACCCGACTAGCGGGACATACCTACGAGCAGTACTTC,CATRLAGHTYEQYF
-,TRBD1,TRBJ2-3,TRBV6-2/TRBV6-3,16,TGTGCCAGCAGTAATCGACAGGGGACGTACACAGATACGCAGTATTTT,CASSNRQGTYTDTQYF
few,-,TRBJ1-5,TRBV2,15,TGTGCCAGCAGCCTTACGTCGGGCCTCGGTTCGGCCCAGCATTTT,CASSLTSGLGSAQHF